A selection of T cell receptor beta chains follows, all from one sample in a study of cytomegalovirus exposure and HLA in healthy donors. The protocol was immunoSEQ multiplex PCR, while the TCRdb copy is restricted to in-frame clones and leaves out a portion. The sample has about 150,000 clones, more than 70% seen once; the top ten hold 6.3%. The sequencing input was PBMCs. Source of these receptors: a male donor in good health and CMV-seropositive. The CDR3 runs from the conserved cysteine through the conserved F or W. A D gene is named only where the DNA matches it firmly. Clone size is given for some rows only: seen once, a few or many times, or a class if the clone is expanded.

>TRBV10-3|.|TRBJ1-5|TRBD1
TGTGCCATCAGTGCACAGGGACAGGGGAATCAGCCCCAGCATTTT
CAISAQGQGNQPQHF
>TRBV9|.|TRBJ2-5|.
TGTGCCAGCAGCGCGATGAGGACTATGAGGGGAGAGACCCAGTACTTC
CASSAMRTMRGETQYF
>TRBV28|.|TRBJ1-5|.
TGTGCCAGCAGGCCGCTGGGGACTACCAATCAGCCCCAGCATTTT
CASRPLGTTNQPQHF
>TRBV7-3|.|TRBJ2-2|.
TGTGCCAGCAGCGGGCATTCGGGACAATTGGCGGGGGAGCTGTTTTTT
CASSGHSGQLAGELFF
>TRBV5-6|few|TRBJ2-1|TRBD2
TGTGCCAGCAGAGTACTAGCGGGAGTAAATGAGCAGTTCTTC
CASRVLAGVNEQFF
>TRBV4-3|few|TRBJ2-7|TRBD2
TGCGCCAGCAGCCAAGCTAGCGGGAAGTACGAGCAGTACTTC
CASSQASGKYEQYF
>TRBV9|.|TRBJ1-1|.
TGTGCCAGCAGCTTCCCAGGGTTCACTGAAGCTTTCTTT
CASSFPGFTEAFF
>TRBV28|.|TRBJ2-1|.
TGTGCCAGCAGCCTAGGCCATGAGCAGTTCTTC
CASSLGHEQFF
>TRBV13|.|TRBJ1-2|TRBD1
TGTGCCAGCAGCTCCAACCCGGGACAGGACTACTATGGCTACACCTTC
CASSSNPGQDYYGYTF
>TRBV5-6|.|TRBJ2-5|TRBD1
TGTGCCAGCAGCTCCGACAGGGGCCACTGGGATTTCCAGTACTTC
CASSSDRGHWDFQYF
>TRBV27|few|TRBJ1-5|TRBD1
TGTGCCAGCAGTCCACCGGGACAGGGGGCTTTTGGCAATCAGCCCCAGCATTTT
CASSPPGQGAFGNQPQHF
>TRBV6-5|.|TRBJ2-1|.
TGTGCCAGCAGTTACTCAAGACTAGTCCCCGAGCAGTTCTTC
CASSYSRLVPEQFF
>TRBV5-1|.|TRBJ2-3|.
TGCGCCAGCAGCCTTCCATCCCAAGCCACAGATACGCAGTATTTT
CASSLPSQATDTQYF
>TRBV5-1|.|TRBJ1-2|.
TGCGCCAGCAGCTTGGACAGCGGTGGCTACACCTTC
CASSLDSGGYTF
>TRBV28|once|TRBJ2-1|.
TGTGCCAGCAGTTTATCCGGGTCTAGCTTAAGGGTAACCTACAATGAGCAGTTCTTC
CASSLSGSSLRVTYNEQFF
>TRBV18|.|TRBJ2-7|.
TGTGCCAGCTCACCACCGAGTTCTTCGGTCCTCGAGCAGTACTTC
CASSPPSSSVLEQYF
>TRBV7-2|.|TRBJ2-5|.
TGTGCCAGCAGCTTAAACAGGGAGAAAGAGACCCAGTACTTC
CASSLNREKETQYF
>TRBV14|.|TRBJ1-3|.
TGTGCCAGCAGCCAAGATCCTGGACAGAGGGCTGGAAACACCATATATTTT
CASSQDPGQRAGNTIYF
>TRBV11-3|.|TRBJ2-1|TRBD1
TGTGCCAGCAGCTTAGGGGCGACAGGGGCCCTCAATGAGCAGTTCTTC
CASSLGATGALNEQFF
>TRBV30|.|TRBJ2-7|.
TGTGCCTCCACCTCGGCAGGGTTCGAGCAGTACTTC
CASTSAGFEQYF
>TRBV7-9|.|TRBJ2-7|.
TGTGCCAGCAGCCGGGGACACCCGACCTCCTACGAGCAGTACTTC
CASSRGHPTSYEQYF
>TRBV4-3|.|TRBJ1-2|.
TGCGCCAGCAGCCAAGAAGGGAGCTATGGCTACACCTTC
CASSQEGSYGYTF
>TRBV5-4|.|TRBJ2-1|TRBD2
TGCGCCAGTACCGGGACTAGCGGGAGTTCACTGGGTGAGCAGTTCTTC
CASTGTSGSSLGEQFF
>TRBV5-1|.|TRBJ1-5|.
TGCGCCAGCAGCTTGGGCGGGGTAGGTCAGCCCCAGCATTTT
CASSLGGVGQPQHF